Reported below is one T cell receptor (beta chain). This clonotype was recorded at least ten times. No cognate antigen has been identified for it. No base-level quality is on record; no much larger clone is a single base apart. V ends up 7 bases short and J 6 bases short, with an unmatched junction base count of 11. As encoded in the germline V gene (reference sequence), CDR1 is LGHDT while CDR2 is YNNKEL. The CDR3 runs 16 residues from the cysteine to the phenylalanine. Just the 48-base CDR3 DNA is kept, in frame starting at base 1. Library generation was performed with 5' RACE. These reads were obtained on a NextSeq 500. In the TCR library protocol, a unique molecular identifier was attached to each TCR cDNA molecule so that PCR and sequencing errors could be corrected. The original pipeline was this. TCR identification, UMI-based error correction and CDR3 extraction were performed with Decombinator tools. Expanded TCRs were defined as those above a frequency of 2 per 1,000, corresponding to the top 1% of the tumor frequency distribution. Expanded tumor TCRs statistically deemed absent (corrected P<0.05) from at least one tumor region were classed as regional, and all other expanded tumor TCRs were classed as ubiquitous. Renyi diversity was computed with the R vegan package after each repertoire had been subsampled 100 times to 5,000 TCRs. CDR3 similarity networks were built from amino acid triplet string-kernel similarity, connecting CDR3s with pairwise similarity above 0.82. Clones were called with MiXCR by TCRdb after fastp trimmed the public reads at Q25, and only in-frame beta chains were retained. One record per CDR3 amino acid sequence lists the most common genes and DNA. The authors' filters were not applied to this entry. This sample gives over 7,500 distinct CDR3 sequences in total; approximately 5.8% of them show up just once. The ten largest clones take up roughly 7% of the sample.

This sample was included in a study of spatial heterogeneity in lung cancer (dated by TCRdb to about 2019). With respect to the entire study: Beta-chain transcripts were consistently detected in greater numbers than alpha-chain transcripts, which likely reflected higher beta-chain transcript abundance. In the raw uncorrected reads, each unique combination of TCR and UMI appeared more than ten times on average. TCR repertoire features were related to nonsynonymous mutation counts determined by whole-exome sequencing of tumor tissue. In non-small cell lung cancer, the study quantitatively compared TCR alpha and beta repertoires across several tumor regions, matched nontumor lung, and blood. A strong correlation was found between TCR transcript counts in tumor regions and a T cell transcriptional module score from matched bulk RNA-seq. Both alpha and beta chains were TCR-sequenced in samples taken at surgery, namely 220 tumor regions, roughly 64 matched nontumor lung samples and about 58 PBMC samples. Points the paper makes about the study in general: TCR-seq coverage of tumor T cells was estimated to be only 7% to 7.5% for alpha chains and approximately 12% for beta chains. The count of ubiquitous expanded TCRs correlated with the count of ubiquitous nonsynonymous mutations, and the count of regional expanded TCRs correlated with the count of regional nonsynonymous mutations. Confirming at a functional level the hypothesis that regional TCRs recognize regional mutations was considered to require additional single-cell paired TCR alpha and beta sequencing. The tumor nonsynonymous mutation count correlated with the number of expanded intratumoral alpha and beta TCRs.

This specimen's time point label, interpreted: sample taken at primary tumor resection. The donors were approximately 70 patients from the lung TRACERx cohort who had early-stage, untreated non-small cell lung cancer. Whole RNA extracted from tumor and nontumor lung tissue, or from cryopreserved PBMC samples, was used for TCR sequencing without cell sorting. Patients were selected for TCR sequencing only if sufficient RNA was available from at least two tumor regions. Before being selected, tumor and adjacent nontumor lung specimens were reviewed by a lung pathologist. The material was lung tumor tissue, obtained at surgery. The clonotype was recovered from a female donor with early-stage non-small cell lung cancer. The rearrangement combines TRBV3-1 with TRBJ2-2, with 10 central nucleotides matching TRBD2. The CDR3 loop reads CASTSHQSGRAGELFF. In nucleotides, the sequence is TGTGCCAGCACCTCTCACCAAAGCGGGAGGGCCGGGGAGCTGTTTTTT.